This T cell receptor beta chain comes out of a study of regulatory T cells in long-lasting Graves disease (dated by TCRdb to the early 2020s). Broadly, across the study: Persistent Graves' disease was defined as persistently positive TSH receptor autoantibodies together with antithyroid drug treatment for over 5 years. Persistent Graves' disease patients were compared with newly diagnosed Graves' disease patients by peripheral blood TCR sequencing and RNA sequencing. The study was registered as a clinical trial and conducted in China. A total of around 35 samples were covered by TCR sequencing, comprising approximately 13 persistent and around 20 newly diagnosed Graves' disease patients. Antithyroid drugs had been taken for 8.5 to 11 years on average by persistent Graves' disease patients in the clinical cohort.

The label giving this sample's time point can be read as: persistent/refractory GD, antithyroid drugs over 5 years with positive TRAb. For both TCR sequencing and RNA sequencing, RNA was extracted from PBMCs in TRIzol. The diagnosis of Graves' disease was made according to American Thyroid Association guidelines. Patients were recruited from an endocrinology department in Xi'an, China. Each patient gave 9 to 10 milliliters of peripheral blood, collected in an EDTA anticoagulant tube. Ficoll Paque Plus density gradient separation was used to isolate PBMCs, and no further T cell sorting was done. RNA quality was checked with an Agilent 2100 Bioanalyzer and agarose gel, and concentration with a NanoDrop 2000. Counted from cysteine to phenylalanine, this CDR3 has 15 amino acids. Just the 45-base CDR3 DNA is kept, in frame starting at base 1. V and J are truncated by 2 bases and 3 bases respectively, leaving an intervening sequence of 14 bases. CDR1 and CDR2, looked up from the germline V gene, are SGHTA and FQGTGA.

What the research found in general, with its limitations: More public clonotypes were shared among persistent patients (under 3,000) than among newly diagnosed patients (approximately 930). Preferential use of TRBV28, TRBJ1-2 and TRBJ2-5 was observed in persistent disease, whereas TRBV20-1 and TRBJ2-1 were favored in newly diagnosed disease. Only the TCR beta chain was sequenced and analyzed. The authors acknowledged the small sample size as a limitation that may reduce accuracy. Only peripheral blood was studied, because thyroid tissue, the primary lesion, was inaccessible. Lower TCR Shannon entropy and fewer highly expanded clones were observed in persistent Graves' disease patients than in newly diagnosed patients, which suggested clonal expansion.

A remark on this clonotype: The antigen it recognizes is unknown. No quality values exist for individual bases; no much larger clone is one base distant.

Libraries were constructed by multiplex PCR. Sequencing instrument: Illumina HiSeq 4000. To build TCR beta libraries, CDR3 regions were amplified by Arm-PCR using iRepertoire HTBI primers. Before sequencing, the PCR products went through gel purification. For the original study's pipeline: A total of fewer than 80 TRBV and about 13 TRBJ segments were identified across samples and were used for gene usage analysis of CDR3 amino acid clonotypes. COPE and FqMerger were used to merge the filtered high-quality paired reads into contigs. BLAST was used to align contigs to IMGT TRBV, TRBD and TRBJ reference genes, and CDR3 was defined according to IMGT. Clonotypes above 0.1% frequency were classified as highly expanded clones. Repertoire diversity was measured by Shannon entropy, and V-J evenness by the Gini coefficient. A clonotype was considered public if more than one individual shared it. The public reads were quality trimmed at Q25 with fastp and then assembled into clones with MiXCR by TCRdb, keeping productive beta chains. Each entry is one CDR3 protein sequence, shown with its most common DNA and genes. The V and J calls and clone size come from TCRdb's table, not from the authors' own analysis. The sample table lists under 500,000 distinct CDR3 sequences, 20% of them with a count of one. The ten largest clones take up over 7.5% of the sample.

The specimen comprised peripheral blood mononuclear cells (PBMCs), sampled when the disease was refractory, from a patient treated with antithyroid drugs. This clonotype was sampled from a female donor with Graves disease. The chain joins TRBV7-3 to TRBJ2-7; matching of 6 bases hints at TRBD2 as the D gene. The CDR3 protein is CASSLEPGEDYEQYF. The nucleotide sequence is TGTGCCAGCAGCTTAGAACCGGGGGAGGACTACGAGCAGTACTTC.